One sample yielded the 30 T cell receptor beta chains listed below, sequenced in a study of T cell responses to AZD1222 COVID-19 vaccine. Sequenced by immunoSEQ multiplex PCR; TCRdb stores in-frame clones only, minus some. The sample has about 150,000 clones, around nine tenths seen once; the top ten hold under 20%. This sample comprised peripheral blood, obtained on day 0 of AZD1222 vaccination. These receptors originate from an adult in good health.

This clone appeared a few times. The chain combines TRBV29-1 with TRBJ1-1; unclear D gene. The germline V gene encodes CDR1 SQVTM and CDR2 ANQGSEA. The V end was cut by 7 bases, the J end by 5 bases, with 14 bases between. The CDR3 is made up of 12 amino acids. CDR3 sequence reads: CSAREFLTEAFF. CDR3 in DNA: TGCAGCGCTCGAGAGTTTTTAACTGAAGCTTTCTTT.

The rearrangement joins TRBV15 to TRBJ1-6; possible D gene TRBD1, 6 bases. Germline CDR1 is LNHNV and CDR2 is YYDKDF (reference sequence). This CDR3 spans 18 amino acids. V lost 2 bases and J lost 9, with 23 bases in between. CDR3 DNA sequence: TGTGCCACCAGCAGACATCCTAACAGGGAAAAGTTTAGTTCACCCCTCCACTTT. Its protein is CATSRHPNREKFSSPLHF.

This chain connects TRBV9 to TRBJ2-1; TRBD2 aligns across 9 bases. Looked up from germline, CDR1 is SGDLS and CDR2 is YYNGEE. V trimming: 4 bases; J trimming: 0 bases; junction bases outside the gene matches: 8. The CDR3 spans 17 residues. Written as DNA, the CDR3 is TGTGCCAGCAGCCTAGGCCCTAGCGGGACCTCCTACAATGAGCAGTTCTTC. Residues: CASSLGPSGTSYNEQFF. Supplemented by reference TRBV9 and TRBJ2-1, the full variable domain reads DSGVTQTPKHLITATGQRVTLRCSPRSGDLSVYWYQQSLDQGLQFLIQYYNGEERAKGNILERFSAQQFPDLHSELNLSSLELGDSALYFCASSLGPSGTSYNEQFFGPGTRLTVL.

This chain connects TRBV4-3 to TRBJ2-5; 7 bases map to TRBD2. Per the germline V gene, CDR1 is LGHNA and CDR2 is YSLEER. The J segment lost 2 bases and the V segment lost 0 bases, leaving 12 bases of the junction unmatched. The CDR3 has 18 amino acids. This CDR3 is CASSQDLGSGVLQETQYF. The CDR3 region has the DNA TGCGCCAGCAGCCAAGATCTGGGGAGCGGGGTCTTACAAGAGACCCAGTACTTC.

The chain uses TRBV30 and TRBJ1-3; D not certain. This CDR3 spans 13 amino acids. V was shortened by 0 bases and J by 4 bases, with 7 bases between the two germline ends. Germline V CDR1 and CDR2: GTSNPN, SVGIG (reference sequence). CDR3 protein: CAWSVAGGNTIYF. In DNA, the CDR3 is TGTGCCTGGAGTGTAGCCGGCGGAAACACCATATATTTT.

The chain links TRBV7-6 to TRBJ2-6; TRBD1 might be the D (5 bases). This CDR3 is built from 15 residues. Per germline, CDR1 SGHVS and CDR2 FNYEAQ. Between the trimmed V and J ends, which lost 5 bases and 0 bases, there was a span of 8 bases. CDR3 coding DNA: TGTGCCAGCAGCCGCGACAGCTCTGGGGCCAACGTCCTGACTTTC. As protein: CASSRDSSGANVLTF.

The J gene is TRBJ2-5, the V gene TRBV15, with D tentatively TRBD2 (5 bases). Trimming cost V 1 base and J 3 bases, with 6 bases left between them. CDR1 is LNHNV and CDR2 is YYDKDF in the germline V gene (reference sequence). The CDR3 has 13 amino acids. The CDR3 region is CATSRAEEETQYF. The CDR3 nucleotides read TGTGCCACCAGCAGAGCGGAGGAAGAGACCCAGTACTTC.

The V gene is TRBV24-1, the J gene TRBJ1-2; D remains ambiguous. Looked up from germline, CDR1 is KGHDR and CDR2 is SFDVKD. Trimming left V 3 bases short and J 1 base short, with 5 bases between. This CDR3 is 13 amino acids long. CDR3 sequence: CATSDNVNYGYTF. DNA of the CDR3: TGTGCCACCAGTGATAATGTTAACTATGGCTACACCTTC.

DNA for the CDR3: TGTGCCAGCAGCCTAAGAAGGGGGCGTGGGGAGCAGTACTTC. It encodes CASSLRRGRGEQYF. The chain recombines TRBV11-2 with TRBJ2-7; TRBD1 matches at 7 bases. This CDR3 is built from 14 residues. V was pared by 5 bases and J by 7 bases, with 11 bases of the junction left unmatched. The germline V gene encodes CDR1 SGHAT and CDR2 FQNNGV. Together with reference TRBV11-2 and TRBJ2-7, the CDR3 gives the full variable domain: EAGVAQSPRYKIIEKRQSVAFWCNPISGHATLYWYQQILGQGPKLLIQFQNNGVVDDSQLPKDRFSAERLKGVDSTLKIQPAKLEDSAVYLCASSLRRGRGEQYFGPGTRLTVT.

The V and J genes are TRBV5-6 and TRBJ2-7; D might be TRBD2 (6 bases). CDR3 length: 13 residues. The ends were cut back, 3 bases at V and 7 bases at J, with 14 bases in the middle. Germline V gene data show CDR1 as SGHDT and CDR2 as YYEEEE. In DNA, the CDR3 is TGTGCCAGCAGCTCGAGGAGGGACCGTGAGCAGTACTTC. This sequence encodes CASSSRRDREQYF.

This clone was recorded once. J is TRBJ1-2 and V is TRBV4-3; 9 nucleotides agree with TRBD1. CDR1 LGHNA and CDR2 YSLEER come from the germline V gene. J was trimmed by 4 bases and V by 4 bases; bases with no gene match: 7. The CDR3 runs 15 residues. The CDR3 coding sequence is TGCGCCAGCAGCCCCGGACAGGGGAGTCGCTATGGCTACACCTTC. Its protein is CASSPGQGSRYGYTF.

About this clone itself: At the DNA level, this CDR3 is encoded by other sequences in the same sample as well. This chain links TRBV30 with TRBJ1-1; D ambiguous. CDR3 size: 12 residues. The germline V gene encodes CDR1 GTSNPN and CDR2 SVGIG (reference sequence). Trimming took 1 base from V and 1 from J, leaving 4 bases between them. The CDR3 sequence is CAWSGQNTEAFF. CDR3 sequence (DNA): TGTGCCTGGAGTGGACAGAACACTGAAGCTTTCTTT.

The V gene is TRBV15, the J gene TRBJ2-5; no definite D call. Germline values: CDR1 LNHNV, CDR2 YYDKDF (reference sequence). V was clipped by 4 bases and J by 2 bases, with 8 bases between them. The CDR3 is made up of 13 amino acids. The CDR3 bases are TGTGCCACCAGCACCCGCATTCAAGAGACCCAGTACTTC. Its translation is CATSTRIQETQYF.

CDR3: CASSERNFYEQYF. The DNA for the CDR3 is TGTGCCAGCAGTGAAAGAAACTTCTACGAGCAGTACTTC. The chain joins TRBV2 to TRBJ2-7; D is undetermined. Trimming removed 2 bases at V and 3 bases at J, with 8 bases between. In germline, CDR1 is SNHLY, CDR2 FYNNEI. The CDR3 is 13 residues long.

The rearrangement joins TRBV3-1 (or the pseudogene TRBV3-2) to TRBJ1-6; 7 bases match TRBD1. Per the germline V gene, CDR1 is LGHDT and CDR2 is YNNKEL (reference sequence). The CDR3 consists of 15 residues. V lost 0 bases to trimming and J lost 8 bases; unmatched junction nucleotides: 4. The CDR3, as DNA: TGTGCCAGCAGCCAAGAAGAGGGACAGTATTCACCCCTCCACTTT. This encodes CASSQEEGQYSPLHF.

V is TRBV19 and J is TRBJ2-3; 8 nucleotides agree with TRBD2. V gave up 1 base and J gave up 4 bases; unmatched junction bases: 10. The CDR3 has 17 amino acids. From germline, CDR1 is LNHDA and CDR2 SQIVND (reference sequence). The CDR3 DNA sequence: TGTGCCAGTAGTATAGTTTTCCTAGCGGGTGTGGCAGATACGCAGTATTTT. It codes for CASSIVFLAGVADTQYF.

This clone was seen more than once but under ten times. The rearrangement joins TRBV10-1 to TRBJ2-7, with 10 bases matching TRBD1. The CDR3 contains 13 residues. The V and J ends lost 10 bases and 3 bases, in that order; junction bases with no gene match: 6. Per germline, CDR1 WNHNN and CDR2 SYGVQD (reference sequence). CDR3 sequence reads: CANRDRGVYEQYF. The CDR3 bases are TGCGCCAACAGGGACAGGGGAGTCTACGAGCAGTACTTC.

The V and J genes are TRBV5-1 and TRBJ1-6; D is undetermined. The CDR3 sequence is 13 residues long. Between the trimmed V and J ends, which lost 7 bases and 7 bases, there was a span of 12 bases. Looked up from germline, CDR1 is SGHRS and CDR2 is YFSETQ. This chain's CDR3 is CASGTDPNSPLHF. In DNA, the CDR3 is TGCGCCAGCGGTACAGATCCCAATTCACCCCTCCACTTT.

The chain's CDR3 is CASSLVGATNEKLFF. The CDR3 coding sequence is TGCGCCAGCAGCCTAGTGGGTGCAACTAATGAAAAACTGTTTTTT. The chain couples TRBV4-3 to TRBJ1-4, with D unclear. Germline assignment: CDR1 LGHNA and CDR2 YSLEER. The V gene lost 4 bases and the J gene lost 0 bases, with 9 bases spanning the gap. The CDR3 runs to 15 residues.

V gene TRBV10-3 combines with J gene TRBJ1-2; 10 bases are shared with TRBD1. The CDR3 runs to 15 residues. CDR1 is ENHRY and CDR2 is SYGVKD in the germline V gene. V was pared by 10 bases and J by 2 bases, with 10 bases of the junction left unmatched. The CDR3 nucleotides read TGTGCCAGCGATCACGGACAGGGGGGCAACTATGGCTACACCTTC. Its protein is CASDHGQGGNYGYTF.

V usage is TRBV11-2 and J usage is TRBJ2-1; D perhaps matches TRBD2 (5 bases). Trimming took off 4 bases at V and 0 bases at J, with 13 bases between the two ends. CDR3 length: 16 amino acids. Germline CDR1 SGHAT, CDR2 FQNNGV. The CDR3 spells CASSSFTGDSYNEQFF. CDR3 bases: TGTGCCAGCAGCTCCTTCACCGGGGACTCCTACAATGAGCAGTTCTTC.

The chain is built from TRBV11-2 and TRBJ1-1; D is possibly TRBD1 (5 bases). The CDR3 sequence is 12 residues long. V lost 6 bases, J lost 3 bases, and 8 bases lay in between. The germline V gene encodes CDR1 SGHAT and CDR2 FQNNGV. The CDR3 nucleotides read TGTGCCAGCAGGGGGGGGTACACTGAAGCTTTCTTT. This codes for CASRGGYTEAFF.

J is TRBJ1-1 and V is TRBV29-1; a weak D match, TRBD1 (6 bases). Trimming removed 4 bases from V and 2 bases from J, with 11 bases in between. Germline CDR1 SQVTM, CDR2 ANQGSEA. There are 13 residues in the CDR3. This chain's CDR3 is CSVVDRSNTEAFF. The CDR3 DNA is TGCAGCGTTGTGGACAGAAGTAACACTGAAGCTTTCTTT.

This CDR3 reads CASSLAGGPGTGELFF. The CDR3 DNA is TGTGCCAGCAGTCTAGCGGGAGGGCCAGGGACCGGGGAGCTGTTTTTT. The J gene is TRBJ2-2, the V gene TRBV3-1 (or the pseudogene TRBV3-2); 12 nucleotides align to TRBD2. Germline CDR1 LGHDT, CDR2 YNNKEL (reference sequence). The V gene end was trimmed by 6 bases and the J gene end by 5 bases; junction bases not matched to a gene: 7. The CDR3 is made up of 16 amino acids.

The chain carries TRBV3-1 (or the pseudogene TRBV3-2) and TRBJ2-7; D not certain. CDR1 and CDR2 from the germline V gene are LGHDT and YNNKEL (reference sequence). The CDR3 loop spans 13 amino acids. The V gene lost 0 bases and the J gene lost 7 bases, with 10 bases spanning the gap. CDR3 in DNA: TGTGCCAGCAGCCAAGATCCGGTCGTAGAGCAGTACTTC. It encodes CASSQDPVVEQYF.

This chain uses TRBV7-3 with TRBJ1-1; 9 nucleotides agree with TRBD1. The CDR3 has 18 amino acids. In germline, CDR1 is SGHTA, CDR2 FQGTGA. V gave up 2 bases and J gave up 0 bases; unmatched junction bases: 10. CDR3 loop: CASSLLPPRTGVNTEAFF. CDR3 DNA: TGTGCCAGCAGCTTATTACCCCCCCGGACAGGGGTGAACACTGAAGCTTTCTTT.

The genes are TRBV10-3 and TRBJ2-7; D tentatively reads TRBD1 or TRBD2 (5 bases each). There are 14 residues in the CDR3. Trimming removed 8 bases at V and 4 bases at J, with 18 bases between. The germline gives CDR1 ENHRY, CDR2 SYGVKD. Here the CDR3 reads CAIGGVAGMYEQYF. The CDR3 region has the DNA TGTGCCATCGGGGGTGTGGCAGGGATGTACGAGCAGTACTTC.

The chain joins TRBV21-1 to TRBJ1-2; the tabulated D call, TRBD1, remains unverified against the DNA. TRBV21-1 is deemed a pseudogene. The CDR3 length is 18 residues. The DNA of the CDR3 is TGTGCCAGCAGCAAAGTTCGTCTCAGGAGGTGGGGGCAGGATGGCTACACCTTC. Translation: CASSKVRLRRWGQDGYTF.

This chain links TRBV27 with TRBJ1-1, with D perhaps TRBD1 (5 bases). The CDR3 covers 13 residues. The V end lost 3 bases, the J end lost 5 bases, and 10 bases lay between the germline ends. Germline CDR1 is MNHEY and CDR2 is SMNVEV (reference sequence). The CDR3, as DNA: TGTGCCAGCAGTTTGGGGGGAGGAACTGAAGCTTTCTTT. Protein: CASSLGGGTEAFF.

The rearrangement joins TRBV20-1 to TRBJ1-3; no clear D gene. This CDR3 region has 10 residues. V shed 5 bases and J shed 8 bases, with 7 bases lying between them. Germline CDR1 is DFQATT and CDR2 is SNEGSKA (reference sequence). CDR3 in amino acids: CSAVRDTIYF. Written as DNA, the CDR3 is TGCAGTGCTGTAAGGGACACCATATATTTT.